Listed here are 24 T cell receptor beta chains from one sample, sequenced in a study of CD8 T cells in ankylosing spondylitis. TCRdb called the 5' RACE reads again in MiXCR, with one record for every CDR3 protein. Here the sample spans about 36,000 distinct CDR3 sequences, about an eighth being singletons. Sequencing input: synovial fluid, either unsorted or a sorted T cell fraction (not recorded which). These receptors were taken from a male donor with ankylosing spondylitis.

The gene calls are TRBV28 and TRBJ2-7; D is perhaps TRBD1 (6 bases). The ends were cut back, 5 bases at V and 0 bases at J, with 11 bases in the middle. The CDR3 has 14 amino acids. Germline V lookup: CDR1 MDHEN, CDR2 SYDVKM. In nucleotides, the CDR3 is TGTGCCAGCAGTCCCAAAGGGGGCTCCTACGAGCAGTACTTC. This codes for CASSPKGGSYEQYF.

The chain carries TRBV5-6 and TRBJ2-5, with 9 nucleotides matching TRBD1. Germline CDR1 SGHDT, CDR2 YYEEEE. This CDR3 has 16 amino acids. With V trimmed by 2 bases and J by 4 bases, 9 bases remained unmatched. The CDR3 region is CASSFPSGQGIETQYF. The CDR3 coding sequence is TGTGCCAGCAGCTTCCCCTCGGGACAGGGAATAGAGACCCAGTACTTC.

This clonotype has a count of ten or more. CDR3 loop: CASSLPTVYSNQPQHF. CDR3 bases: TGTGCCAGCTCACTACCGACGGTCTATAGCAATCAGCCCCAGCATTTT. The chain joins TRBV18 to TRBJ1-5; D is unclear. V lost 4 bases to trimming and J lost 0 bases, with 13 bases between them. Germline V gene sequence: CDR1 KGHSH, CDR2 LQKENI. This CDR3 contains 16 residues.

CDR3 DNA: TGTGCCAGCAGTTCCGGGGCAAGCGTGGTCTACGAGCAGTACTTC. Translating gives CASSSGASVVYEQYF. The gene calls are TRBV6-2 or TRBV6-3 and TRBJ2-7, with D perhaps TRBD1 or TRBD2 (5 bases each). The length of the CDR3 is 15 residues. V was pared by 4 bases and J by 3 bases, with 16 bases between. In germline, CDR1 is MNHEY, CDR2 SVGEGT.

This clonotype has just a few counts. The chain has TRBV12-3 or TRBV12-4 and TRBJ2-4, with a tentative D call TRBD2 (5 bases). This CDR3 is built from 15 residues. V was clipped by 7 bases and J by 8 bases, with 21 bases between them. The CDR3 protein is CASNSDGIPMYIQYF. The DNA for the CDR3 is TGTGCCAGCAATTCGGACGGGATCCCCATGTACATTCAGTACTTC.

The sample holds many counts of this clonotype. The chain combines TRBV27 with TRBJ2-1, with D hard to call. Trimming took off 4 bases at V and 3 bases at J, with 10 bases between the two ends. The CDR3 is made up of 14 amino acids. Germline V gene sequence: CDR1 MNHEY, CDR2 SMNVEV (reference sequence). CDR3 sequence reads: CASSSLGSYNEQFF. CDR3 nucleotide sequence: TGTGCCAGCAGTTCTCTGGGCAGCTACAATGAGCAGTTCTTC.

This clonotype was counted many times. V usage is TRBV9 and J usage is TRBJ2-1; 9 positions agree with TRBD1. V was clipped by 4 bases and J by 4 bases; unmatched bases: 6. The CDR3 consists of 15 residues. The germline V gene has CDR1 SGDLS and CDR2 YYNGEE. CDR3: CASSPTDRGYNEQFF. The CDR3 nucleotides are TGTGCCAGCAGCCCCACGGACAGGGGTTACAATGAGCAGTTCTTC.

This clonotype was detected many times. This chain joins TRBV6-2 or TRBV6-3 and TRBJ2-1; 8 bases align to TRBD2. Losses at the gene ends were 2 bases for V and 0 bases for J; bases not matched to a gene: 0. From germline, CDR1 is MNHEY and CDR2 SVGEGT. The CDR3 spans 15 residues. The CDR3 nucleotides are TGTGCCAGCAGTTACAGCGGGGGCTCCTACAATGAGCAGTTCTTC. Amino acid sequence: CASSYSGGSYNEQFF.

This clonotype was counted a few times. V is TRBV29-1 and J is TRBJ2-1, with D tentatively TRBD1 or TRBD2 (5 bases each). The V gene's germline CDR1 is SQVTM and CDR2 ANQGSEA. Trimming removed 2 bases at V and 4 bases at J, with 18 bases between. This CDR3 has 16 amino acids. Here the CDR3 reads CSVERTGRHCYNEQFF. The CDR3, as DNA: TGCAGCGTTGAACGCACGGGGCGGCACTGTTACAATGAGCAGTTCTTC.

Ten or more counts support this clonotype. This sequence joins TRBV10-3 and TRBJ2-1, with D unresolved. The V end lost 2 bases, the J end lost 0 bases, and 11 bases lay between the germline ends. CDR1 and CDR2 from the germline V gene are ENHRY and SYGVKD. The CDR3 runs to 16 residues. CDR3 loop: CAISEKGSFSYNEQFF. CDR3 nucleotides: TGTGCCATCAGTGAGAAAGGCTCCTTCTCCTACAATGAGCAGTTCTTC.

The CDR3 region is CASSRGQANWVNTEAFF. Here the CDR3 DNA reads TGTGCCAGCAGTAGAGGGCAGGCGAATTGGGTGAACACTGAAGCTTTCTTT. The chain is built from TRBV27 and TRBJ1-1; D is unresolved. Trimming removed 5 bases at V and 0 bases at J, with 19 bases between. This CDR3 is 17 amino acids long. Germline V gives CDR1 MNHEY, CDR2 SMNVEV (reference sequence).

This rearrangement joins TRBV11-2 to TRBJ2-3; the D call may be TRBD1 or TRBD2 (6 bases each). Trimming removed 5 bases from V and 4 bases from J, with 13 bases in between. The CDR3 is 14 amino acids. The germline V gene encodes CDR1 SGHAT and CDR2 FQNNGV. CDR3 sequence reads: CASSGGQGADTQYF. The CDR3 region has the DNA TGTGCCAGCAGCGGGGGGCAGGGAGCAGATACGCAGTATTTT. Looking up the rest from reference TRBV11-2 and TRBJ2-3 gives the full variable domain: EAGVAQSPRYKIIEKRQSVAFWCNPISGHATLYWYQQILGQGPKLLIQFQNNGVVDDSQLPKDRFSAERLKGVDSTLKIQPAKLEDSAVYLCASSGGQGADTQYFGPGTRLTVL.

This clonotype was detected a few times. The chain links TRBV29-1 to TRBJ2-5; 10 nucleotides match TRBD1. V was clipped by 7 bases and J by 1 base; unmatched bases: 6. The CDR3 totals 14 residues. CDR1 and CDR2 from the germline V gene are SQVTM and ANQGSEA. CDR3 sequence: CSAGTGVSQETQYF. CDR3 bases: TGCAGCGCCGGGACAGGGGTGAGCCAAGAGACCCAGTACTTC.

This clonotype has only a few counts. The rearrangement links TRBV10-3 to TRBJ1-1, with D unresolved. V dropped 2 bases and J dropped 5 bases, with 12 bases sitting between them. The length of the CDR3 is 14 residues. CDR1 is ENHRY and CDR2 is SYGVKD in the germline V gene. CDR3 nucleotides: TGTGCCATCAGTGAGACGGCCACCAGGACTGAAGCTTTCTTT. Protein: CAISETATRTEAFF.

This clonotype was picked up many times. This chain connects TRBV5-1 to TRBJ2-2; D call uncertain. The V gene's germline CDR1 is SGHRS and CDR2 YFSETQ. The CDR3 length is 13 residues. Trimming took 5 bases from V and 5 from J, leaving 10 bases between them. The CDR3 reads CASSPDLTGELFF. The CDR3, as DNA: TGCGCCAGCAGTCCCGACCTTACCGGGGAGCTGTTTTTT.

This chain joins TRBV7-9 and TRBJ2-1, with D maybe TRBD2 (6 bases). Trimming shortened V by 8 bases and J by 15 bases, and 14 bases separated the two germline ends. Germline V CDR1 and CDR2: SEHNR, FQNEAQ (reference sequence). There are 10 residues in the CDR3. The CDR3 region has the DNA TGTGCCAGCCCCCTAGCGAATGGGTTCTTC. Translation: CASPLANGFF.

This clonotype was seen at least ten times. The chain is built from TRBV9 and TRBJ2-5, with TRBD1 matching 7 bases. V lost 0 bases to trimming and J lost 4 bases; unmatched junction nucleotides: 12. Germline CDR1 and CDR2: SGDLS and YYNGEE. The CDR3 is 17 amino acids. The CDR3 is CASSVGFSYPGGETQYF. CDR3 DNA sequence: TGTGCCAGCAGCGTAGGCTTTTCGTACCCAGGGGGAGAGACCCAGTACTTC.

The V gene is TRBV20-1, the J gene TRBJ2-5; a weak D match, TRBD1 (6 bases). This CDR3 spans 18 amino acids. Germline V gene lookup returns CDR1 DFQATT and CDR2 SNEGSKA (reference sequence). The V gene lost 1 base and the J gene lost 7 bases, with 28 bases spanning the gap. The CDR3 spells CSARGRKTGILDRTTQYF. DNA of the CDR3: TGCAGTGCTAGAGGACGTAAGACAGGCATACTCGACAGAACGACCCAGTACTTC.

This clonotype was detected only a few times. This rearrangement joins TRBV6-5 to TRBJ1-4; maybe TRBD1 (6 bases). Between the trimmed V and J ends, which lost 1 base and 4 bases, there was a span of 16 bases. Germline lookup yields CDR1 MNHEY and CDR2 SVGAGI. The CDR3 runs to 17 residues. The DNA for the CDR3 is TGTGCCAGCAGTTACTTGAGTAGGGGACACCTTAATGAAAAACTGTTTTTT. It yields the protein CASSYLSRGHLNEKLFF.

This clonotype was detected only a few times. The CDR3 loop is CASSLPQGKGANVLTF. CDR3 in DNA: TGCGCCAGCAGCTTACCCCAGGGAAAAGGGGCCAACGTCCTGACTTTC. The chain combines TRBV5-1 with TRBJ2-6; a possible D gene is TRBD1 (5 bases). V was cut by 2 bases and J by 4 bases, with 13 bases left in between. Per germline, CDR1 SGHRS and CDR2 YFSETQ. This CDR3 has 16 residues.

V usage is TRBV5-6 and J usage is TRBJ1-3; 7 positions match TRBD1. Germline CDR1 SGHDT, CDR2 YYEEEE. V shed 4 bases and J 0 bases; nucleotides not matched to a gene: 13. This CDR3 has 18 amino acids. The CDR3 protein is CASSKIAGTVLSGNTIYF. DNA of the CDR3: TGTGCCAGCAGCAAAATAGCCGGGACAGTCCTCTCTGGAAACACCATATATTTT.

The sample holds a few counts of this clonotype. The chain couples TRBV28 to TRBJ2-5; D is unclear. Trimming pared 3 bases from V and 5 bases from J, leaving 19 bases between. Germline CDR1 and CDR2: MDHEN and SYDVKM. There are 16 residues in the CDR3. The CDR3 is CASSFGGPFSLETQYF. The CDR3 DNA reads as TGTGCCAGCAGTTTTGGTGGGCCTTTTAGTTTGGAGACCCAGTACTTC.

The chain carries TRBV7-9 and TRBJ1-2, with a possible D match to TRBD1 (6 bases). The CDR3 is 16 residues long. V was trimmed by 5 bases and J by 4 bases, leaving 20 bases between them. CDR1 is SEHNR and CDR2 is FQNEAQ in the germline V gene (reference sequence). CDR3: CASSRGTPRNIYGYTF. In DNA form, the CDR3 reads TGTGCCAGCAGCCGCGGGACACCTAGAAATATCTATGGCTACACCTTC.

This sequence joins TRBV6-4 and TRBJ2-1; the match to TRBD2 covers 9 bases. The J segment lost 0 bases and the V segment lost 0 bases, leaving 6 bases of the junction unmatched. CDR3 length: 18 residues. CDR1 is MRHNA, CDR2 SNTAGT, per germline. Here the CDR3 reads CASSDSFERGVSYNEQFF. The CDR3 DNA reads as TGTGCCAGCAGTGACTCATTCGAGCGGGGGGTCTCCTACAATGAGCAGTTCTTC.